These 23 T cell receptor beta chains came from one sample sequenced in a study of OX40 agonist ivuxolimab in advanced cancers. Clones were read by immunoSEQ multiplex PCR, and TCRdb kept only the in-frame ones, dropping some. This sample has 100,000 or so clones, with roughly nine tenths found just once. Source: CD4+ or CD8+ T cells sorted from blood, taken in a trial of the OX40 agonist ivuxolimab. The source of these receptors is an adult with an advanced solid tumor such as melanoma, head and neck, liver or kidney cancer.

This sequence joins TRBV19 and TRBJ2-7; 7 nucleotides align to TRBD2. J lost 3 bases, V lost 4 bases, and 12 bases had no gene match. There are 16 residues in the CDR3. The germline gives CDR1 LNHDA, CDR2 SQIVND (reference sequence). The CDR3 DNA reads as TGTGCCAGTAGTAGGTCTAGCGGAGTTGCGGGCTACGAGCAGTACTTC. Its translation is CASSRSSGVAGYEQYF.

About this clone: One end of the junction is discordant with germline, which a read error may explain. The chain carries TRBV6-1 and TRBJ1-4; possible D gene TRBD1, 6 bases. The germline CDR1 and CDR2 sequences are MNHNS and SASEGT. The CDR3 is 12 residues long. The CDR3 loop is CASSERGGRGSF. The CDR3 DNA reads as TGTGCCAGCAGTGAACGGGGCGGCAGGGGATCTTTT.

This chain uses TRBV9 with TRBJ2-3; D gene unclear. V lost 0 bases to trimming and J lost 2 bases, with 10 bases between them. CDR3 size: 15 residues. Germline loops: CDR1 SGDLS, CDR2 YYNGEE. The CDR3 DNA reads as TGTGCCAGCAGCGTAGCTGCCAGTCACACAGATACGCAGTATTTT. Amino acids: CASSVAASHTDTQYF.

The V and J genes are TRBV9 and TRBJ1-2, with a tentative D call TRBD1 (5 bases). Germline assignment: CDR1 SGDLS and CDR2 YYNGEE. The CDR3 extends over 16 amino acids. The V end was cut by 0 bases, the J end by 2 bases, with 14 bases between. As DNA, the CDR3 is TGTGCCAGCAGCGTAGATCTCCAGGGAACCAACTATGGCTACACCTTC. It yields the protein CASSVDLQGTNYGYTF.

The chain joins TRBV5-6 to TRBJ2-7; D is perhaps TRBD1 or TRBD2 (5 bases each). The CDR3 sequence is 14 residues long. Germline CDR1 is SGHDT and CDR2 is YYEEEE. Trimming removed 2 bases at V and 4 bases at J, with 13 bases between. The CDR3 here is CASSFGRELYEQYF. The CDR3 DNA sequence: TGTGCCAGCAGCTTTGGCAGGGAGTTGTACGAGCAGTACTTC.

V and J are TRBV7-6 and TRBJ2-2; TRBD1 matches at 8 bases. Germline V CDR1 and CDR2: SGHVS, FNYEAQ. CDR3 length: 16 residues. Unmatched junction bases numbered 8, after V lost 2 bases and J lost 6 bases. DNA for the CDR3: TGTGCCAGCAGCTTACAGACAGGGGAGATCTCCGGGGAGCTGTTTTTT. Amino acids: CASSLQTGEISGELFF.

The CDR3 region is CASSTLGLARNEQFF. Written as DNA, the CDR3 is TGTGCCAGCAGCACCCTCGGGTTAGCGAGAAATGAGCAGTTCTTC. This rearrangement joins TRBV9 to TRBJ2-1, with D maybe TRBD2 (5 bases). This CDR3 spans 15 amino acids. V shed 4 bases and J shed 7 bases, with 18 bases lying between them. CDR1 is SGDLS, CDR2 YYNGEE, per germline.

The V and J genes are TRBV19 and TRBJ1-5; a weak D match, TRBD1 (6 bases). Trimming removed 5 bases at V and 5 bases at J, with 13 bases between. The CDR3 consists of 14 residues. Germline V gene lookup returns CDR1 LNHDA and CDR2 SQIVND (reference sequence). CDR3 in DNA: TGTGCCAGTAGTGCACAGGGAGGGTATCAGCCCCAGCATTTT. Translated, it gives CASSAQGGYQPQHF. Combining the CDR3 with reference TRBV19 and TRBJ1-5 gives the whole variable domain DGGITQSPKYLFRKEGQNVTLSCEQNLNHDAMYWYRQDPGQGLRLIYYSQIVNDFQKGDIAEGYSVSREKKESFPLTVTSAQKNPTAFYLCASSAQGGYQPQHFGDGTRLSIL.

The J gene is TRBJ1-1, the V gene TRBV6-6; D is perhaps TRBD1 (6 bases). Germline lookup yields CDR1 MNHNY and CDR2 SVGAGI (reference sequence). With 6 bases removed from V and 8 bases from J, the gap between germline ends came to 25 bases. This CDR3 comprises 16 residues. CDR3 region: CASRVARAQGKGEAFF. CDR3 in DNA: TGTGCCAGCAGGGTGGCCCGGGCGCAGGGGAAAGGGGAAGCTTTCTTT.

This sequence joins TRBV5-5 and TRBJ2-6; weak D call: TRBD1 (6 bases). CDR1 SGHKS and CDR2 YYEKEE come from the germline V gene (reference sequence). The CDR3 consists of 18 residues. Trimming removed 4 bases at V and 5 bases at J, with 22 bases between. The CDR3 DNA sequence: TGTGCCAGCAGCAACGCACAACAGGGTATACTGAGGGCCAACGTCCTGACTTTC. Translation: CASSNAQQGILRANVLTF.

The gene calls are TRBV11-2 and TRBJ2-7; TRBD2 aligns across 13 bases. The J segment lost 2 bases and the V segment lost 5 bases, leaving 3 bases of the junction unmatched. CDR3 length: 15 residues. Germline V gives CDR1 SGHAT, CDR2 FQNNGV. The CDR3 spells CASSEGLAGPYEQYF. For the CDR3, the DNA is TGTGCCAGCAGCGAGGGACTAGCGGGGCCCTACGAGCAGTACTTC.

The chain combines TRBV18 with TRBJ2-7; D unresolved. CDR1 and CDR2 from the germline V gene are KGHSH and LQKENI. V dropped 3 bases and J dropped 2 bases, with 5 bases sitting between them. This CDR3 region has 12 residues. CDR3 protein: CASSPAAYEQYF. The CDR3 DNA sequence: TGTGCCAGCTCACCTGCGGCCTACGAGCAGTACTTC.

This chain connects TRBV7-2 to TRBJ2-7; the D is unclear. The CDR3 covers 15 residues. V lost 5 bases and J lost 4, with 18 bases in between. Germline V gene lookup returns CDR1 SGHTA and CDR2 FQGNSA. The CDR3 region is CASSPQPGSEYEQYF. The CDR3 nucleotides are TGTGCCAGCAGCCCGCAACCGGGCTCCGAATACGAGCAGTACTTC. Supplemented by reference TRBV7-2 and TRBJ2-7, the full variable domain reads GAGVSQSPSNKVTEKGKDVELRCDPISGHTALYWYRQSLGQGLEFLIYFQGNSAPDKSGLPSDRFSAERTGGSVSTLTIQRTQQEDSAVYLCASSPQPGSEYEQYFGPGTRLTVT.

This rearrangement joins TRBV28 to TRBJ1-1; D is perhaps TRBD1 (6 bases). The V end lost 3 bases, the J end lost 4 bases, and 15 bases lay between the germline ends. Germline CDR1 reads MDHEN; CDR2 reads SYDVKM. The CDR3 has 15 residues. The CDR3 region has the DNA TGTGCCAGCAGTTTGCAACCAGGGGTGAGCACTGAAGCTTTCTTT. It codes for CASSLQPGVSTEAFF.

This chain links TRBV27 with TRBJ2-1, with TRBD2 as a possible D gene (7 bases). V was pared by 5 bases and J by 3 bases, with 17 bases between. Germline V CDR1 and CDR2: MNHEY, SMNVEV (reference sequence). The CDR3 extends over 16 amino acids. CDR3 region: CASSPRWEGGYNEQFF. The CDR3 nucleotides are TGTGCCAGCAGTCCCCGTTGGGAGGGGGGCTACAATGAGCAGTTCTTC.

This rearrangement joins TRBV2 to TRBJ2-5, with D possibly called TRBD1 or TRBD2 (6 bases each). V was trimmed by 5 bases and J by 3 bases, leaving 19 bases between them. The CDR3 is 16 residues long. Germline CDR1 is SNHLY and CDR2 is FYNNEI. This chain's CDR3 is CASSNQGRLAEETQYF. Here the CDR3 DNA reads TGTGCCAGCAGTAACCAGGGGAGATTAGCGGAAGAGACCCAGTACTTC.

The CDR3 nucleotides read TGTGCCAGCACCCATGGGACAGGGTTAACCTACGAGCAGTACTTC. Residues: CASTHGTGLTYEQYF. The rearrangement links TRBV5-5 to TRBJ2-7, with 9 bases lining up with TRBD1. V lost 6 bases, J lost 2 bases, and 9 bases stayed unmatched. The V gene's germline CDR1 is SGHKS and CDR2 YYEKEE (reference sequence). The CDR3 has 15 amino acids.

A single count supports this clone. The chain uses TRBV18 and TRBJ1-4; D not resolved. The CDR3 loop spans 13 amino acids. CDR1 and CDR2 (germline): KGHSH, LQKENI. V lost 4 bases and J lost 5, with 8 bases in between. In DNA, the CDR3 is TGTGCCAGCTCACGCGGTCTGAATGAAAAACTGTTTTTT. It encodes CASSRGLNEKLFF.

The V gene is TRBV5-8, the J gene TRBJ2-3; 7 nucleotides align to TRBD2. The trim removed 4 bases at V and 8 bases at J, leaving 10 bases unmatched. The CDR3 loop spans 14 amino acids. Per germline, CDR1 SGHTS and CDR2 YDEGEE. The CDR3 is CASSRGSQIVTQYF. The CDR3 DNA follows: TGTGCCAGCAGCCGCGGGAGTCAGATTGTTACGCAGTATTTT. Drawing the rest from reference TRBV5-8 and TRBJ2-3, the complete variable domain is EAGVTQSPTHLIKTRGQQATLRCSPISGHTSVYWYQQALGLGLQFLLWYDEGEERNRGNFPPRFSGRQFPNYSSELNVNALELEDSALYLCASSRGSQIVTQYFGPGTRLTVL.

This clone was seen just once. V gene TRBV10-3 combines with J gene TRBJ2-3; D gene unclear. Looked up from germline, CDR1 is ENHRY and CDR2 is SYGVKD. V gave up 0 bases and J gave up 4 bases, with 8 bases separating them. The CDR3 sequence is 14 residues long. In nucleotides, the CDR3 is TGTGCCATCAGTGAGTCTCCAGACCCAGATACGCAGTATTTT. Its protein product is CAISESPDPDTQYF.

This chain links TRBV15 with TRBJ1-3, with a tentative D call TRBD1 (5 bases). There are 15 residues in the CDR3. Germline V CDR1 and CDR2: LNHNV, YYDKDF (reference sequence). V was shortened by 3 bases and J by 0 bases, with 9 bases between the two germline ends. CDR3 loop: CATSSDRISGNTIYF. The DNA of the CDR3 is TGTGCCACCAGCAGCGACAGAATCTCTGGAAACACCATATATTTT.

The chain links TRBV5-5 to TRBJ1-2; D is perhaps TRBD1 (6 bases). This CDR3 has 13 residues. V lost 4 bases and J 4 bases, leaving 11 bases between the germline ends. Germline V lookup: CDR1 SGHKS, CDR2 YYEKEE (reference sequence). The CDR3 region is CASSPGDGYGYTF. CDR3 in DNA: TGTGCCAGCAGCCCAGGGGATGGCTATGGCTACACCTTC. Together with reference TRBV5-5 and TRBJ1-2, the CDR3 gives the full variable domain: DAGVTQSPTHLIKTRGQQVTLRCSPISGHKSVSWYQQVLGQGPQFIFQYYEKEERGRGNFPDRFSARQFPNYSSELNVNALLLGDSALYLCASSPGDGYGYTFGSGTRLTVV.

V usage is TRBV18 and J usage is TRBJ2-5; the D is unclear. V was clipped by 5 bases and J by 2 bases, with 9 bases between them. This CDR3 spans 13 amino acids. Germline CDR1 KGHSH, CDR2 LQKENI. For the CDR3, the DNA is TGTGCCAGCTCAATCCGGGTACAAGAGACCCAGTACTTC. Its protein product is CASSIRVQETQYF.